These 23 T cell receptor beta chains share one sample of origin, sequenced in a study of CD8+ T cells in alopecia areata. Following RNA extraction, reverse transcription yielded cDNA that acted as the sequencing template. The table came from immunoSEQ multiplex PCR; TCRdb's copy has only in-frame clones and leaves some out. There are around 100,000 clones in the sample, none observed a single time. The sequencing input was lesional skin. These receptors all stem from a C3H/HeJ mouse with alopecia areata. This line is of MHC haplotype H2-k.

There are a few counts of this clone. Gene labels here are mouse ones. Read data end 4 residues before the CDR3 end; the end is taken from the germline J gene. The chain is built from TRBV17 and TRBJ2-7; 10 nucleotides match TRBD1. Germline V CDR1 and CDR2: MNHDT, YYDKIL. CDR3 size: 14 residues. The CDR3 bases that were read are TGTGCTAGCAGTACCGGGACAGGGGACCAT. Translating gives CASSTGTGDH. The full CDR3 protein reads CASSTGTGDHEQYF.

On this clone: Here the gene names and germline are mouse. The CDR3 is cut off 4 residues early in the read; its end comes from the germline J gene. This chain joins TRBV19 and TRBJ2-7; D gene uncertain. This CDR3 is built from 11 residues. The germline gives CDR1 FNHDT, CDR2 SITEND (reference sequence). The sequenced CDR3 bases are TGTGCCGCCCTCTCTGATTAT. It encodes CAALSDY. The CDR3 as a whole reads CAALSDYEQYF.

A few counts support this clone. Mouse gene names apply. The read is 4 residues too short to cover the CDR3 end, so that end is filled in from the germline J gene. At the DNA level, this CDR3 is encoded by other sequences in the same sample as well. This chain joins TRBV5 and TRBJ1-1; D is unresolved. V gave up 4 bases and J gave up 1 base, with 7 bases separating them. Germline-derived CDR1 and CDR2 are LGHNA and YNLKQL (reference sequence). This CDR3 is built from 13 residues. The CDR3 bases that were read are TGTGCCAGCAGCCCCAGACAAAACACA. Translating gives CASSPRQNT. Given in full, the CDR3 is CASSPRQNTEVFF.

A remark on this clone: The germline and genes are mouse ones. From the germline J gene comes the end of the CDR3, since the read stops 4 residues before it. This chain uses TRBV1 with TRBJ2-3, with D tentatively TRBD2 (5 bases). The CDR3 is made up of 17 amino acids. V lost 0 bases and J 0 bases, leaving 13 bases between the germline ends. Germline V gives CDR1 NSQYPW, CDR2 LRSPGD (reference sequence). The CDR3 sequence: CTCSADHGWASAETLYF. The DNA read from the CDR3 is TGCACCTGCAGTGCAGATCACGGCTGGGCTAGTGCAGAA.

On this clone itself: The genes are named according to mouse. With the read ending 4 residues before the CDR3 end, the germline J gene is used to fill in that end. The J gene is TRBJ1-4, the V gene TRBV13-2; TRBD1 might be the D (6 bases). V shed 5 bases and J shed 2 bases, with 13 bases lying between them. CDR3 length: 15 residues. Germline V lookup: CDR1 NNHNN, CDR2 SYGAGS (reference sequence). This CDR3 is CASGALRGSNERLFF. The covered CDR3 bases are TGTGCCAGCGGCGCCCTCAGGGGATCCAACGAA.

This clone was counted a few times. The genes and germline here are from mouse. The CDR3 end lies 4 residues beyond the end of the read and is filled in from the germline J gene. This sequence joins TRBV17 and TRBJ2-5, with 9 positions matching TRBD1. The germline gives CDR1 MNHDT, CDR2 YYDKIL. This CDR3 is 14 amino acids long. This CDR3 is CASSPTGGGDTQYF. CDR3 bases read: TGTGCTAGCAGTCCGACAGGGGGAGGAGAC.

As concerns this clone: Gene names and germline match the mouse. Sequencing ends 4 residues short of the CDR3 end; the germline J gene provides the rest. The rearrangement joins TRBV31 to TRBJ2-1, with 10 nucleotides matching TRBD2. This CDR3 has 15 amino acids. Germline CDR1 reads GKSSPN; CDR2 reads SITVG. After removal of 3 bases from V and 2 bases from J, the junction contained 4 bases not matched to a gene. CDR3: CAWSSDWGDYAEQFF. CDR3 DNA, as far as it was read: TGTGCCTGGAGCTCAGACTGGGGGGACTATGCT.

This clone was observed a few times. Here the gene names and germline are mouse. The CDR3 end falls 4 residues outside the read, so it is completed with the germline J gene. The chain couples TRBV13-3 to TRBJ1-2; 9 bases map to TRBD1. CDR1 is NNHDY, CDR2 SYVADS, per germline. The trim removed 6 bases at V and 0 bases at J, leaving 3 bases unmatched. The CDR3 length is 14 residues. Partial CDR3 DNA: TGTGCCAGCAAGACAGGGGGGTCAAACTCC. Its translation: CASKTGGSNS. The whole CDR3 protein is CASKTGGSNSDYTF.

Note on this clone: Gene names are mouse gene names. The read terminates 4 residues before the CDR3 end, so the remaining end is supplied by the germline J gene. The chain employs TRBV16 and TRBJ2-1; D may be TRBD1 (5 bases). The CDR3 contains 14 residues. Per the germline V gene, CDR1 is SGHSA and CDR2 is FRNQAP. The CDR3 DNA, read in part, is TGTGCAAGCAGCTTAGGAGGGGAAGGGGCT. It yields the protein CASSLGGEGA. The entire CDR3 protein is CASSLGGEGAEQFF.

This clone has only a few counts. Gene labels here are mouse ones. Read coverage stops 4 residues before the CDR3 terminus; the germline J gene supplies the remainder. This chain links TRBV13-3 with TRBJ2-7, with 11 positions matching TRBD1. Germline CDR1 is NNHDY and CDR2 is SYVADS. The CDR3 consists of 13 residues. CDR3 DNA (partial): TGTGCCAGCAGAGGGACAGGGGGTAAT. Translated, it gives CASRGTGGN. The full CDR3 protein is CASRGTGGNEQYF.

As concerns this clone: Gene names and germline match the mouse. Read data end 4 residues before the CDR3 end; the end is taken from the germline J gene. The V gene is TRBV17, the J gene TRBJ2-1; the D gene is possibly TRBD1 (5 bases). V dropped 5 bases and J dropped 4 bases, with 6 bases sitting between them. CDR1 is MNHDT, CDR2 YYDKIL, per germline. This CDR3 has 12 residues. CDR3 DNA, as far as it was read: TGTGCTAGCAGTGAGGGGTATGCT. This gives the protein CASSEGYA. The full CDR3 protein reads CASSEGYAEQFF.

This clone was seen ten or more times. Gene names refer to mouse genes. The CDR3 extends 4 residues past the end of the read, so its final part is completed from the germline J gene. The rearrangement uses TRBV13-3 and TRBJ2-7, with D perhaps TRBD1 (6 bases). The CDR3 has 14 residues. Deletions cut 4 bases from V and 0 bases from J, with 11 bases between. In germline, CDR1 is NNHDY, CDR2 SYVADS. Incomplete CDR3 DNA: TGTGCCAGCAGTCCTCAGGGGATCTCCTAT. It is translated as CASSPQGISY. The entire CDR3 protein is CASSPQGISYEQYF.

Concerning this clone itself: Gene names are the mouse ones. The read falls 4 residues short of the CDR3 end, and the missing part is taken from the germline J gene. The chain has TRBV19 and TRBJ2-1; maybe TRBD2 (6 bases). Germline V CDR1 and CDR2: FNHDT, SITEND (reference sequence). V dropped 2 bases and J dropped 0 bases, with 12 bases sitting between them. The CDR3 covers 16 residues. Incomplete CDR3 DNA: TGTGCCAGCAGTATTAATGGGGGTTATAACTATGCT. Protein sequence: CASSINGGYNYA. The entire CDR3 sequence reads CASSINGGYNYAEQFF.

As for this clone: Any gene name here is a mouse gene name. The read terminates 4 residues ahead of where the CDR3 ends, so the germline J gene completes it. The chain joins TRBV19 to TRBJ2-1; D unresolved. Trimming took 4 bases from V and 3 from J, leaving 8 bases between them. The CDR3 has 13 residues. Germline values: CDR1 FNHDT, CDR2 SITEND (reference sequence). The CDR3 loop reads CASSPDIYAEQFF. The sequenced CDR3 bases are TGTGCCAGCAGTCCTGACATCTATGCT. Supplemented by reference TRBV19 and TRBJ2-1, the full variable domain reads GGIITQTPKFLIGQEGQKLTLKCQQNFNHDTMYWYRQDSGKGLRLIYYSITENDLQKGDLSEGYDASREKKSSFSLTVTSAQKNEMAVFLCASSPDIYAEQFFGPGTRLTVL.

This clone was detected a few times. These gene names are mouse names. The read comes to an end 4 residues before the CDR3 does, leaving the germline J gene to fill in the end. V gene TRBV13-3 combines with J gene TRBJ2-5; 8 nucleotides align to TRBD2. J gave up 0 bases and V 1 base, and 4 bases lay outside the gene matches. CDR3 size: 16 residues. The germline CDR1 and CDR2 sequences are NNHDY and SYVADS. CDR3 loop: CASSDFWGVNQDTQYF. The part of the CDR3 DNA that was read is TGTGCCAGCAGTGATTTCTGGGGGGTTAACCAAGAC.

This clone has more than one count but fewer than ten. The protein recorded in TCRdb does not match the translated DNA at residue 10; the protein presented here comes from translating the DNA. The gene names here belong to mouse. The covered CDR3 bases are TGTGCCAGCAAGGGCAGGGAAAATTCGCCC. This encodes CASKGRENSP. The full CDR3 sequence reads CASKGRENSPLYF. The chain uses TRBV13-3 and TRBJ1-6; maybe TRBD1 (5 bases). The read is 3 residues too short to cover the CDR3 end, so that end is filled in from the germline J gene. TRBJ1-6 is flagged as an ORF with uncertain function. The CDR3 is made up of 13 amino acids. The ends were cut back, 6 bases at V and 7 bases at J, with 11 bases in the middle. Germline-derived CDR1 and CDR2 are NNHDY and SYVADS.

The table lists this clone with a few counts. The genes are named according to mouse. The CDR3 extends 4 residues past the end of the read, so its final part is completed from the germline J gene. This rearrangement joins TRBV13-3 to TRBJ2-5; 7 bases are a match to TRBD1. The germline V gene has CDR1 NNHDY and CDR2 SYVADS. Germline trimming cut 5 bases from V and 3 bases from J; bases unmatched to any gene: 9. The CDR3 runs 15 residues. The sequenced part of the CDR3 DNA is TGTGCCAGCAGCGCCCAAGACAGGGTTCAAGAC. This sequence encodes CASSAQDRVQD. Given in full, the CDR3 is CASSAQDRVQDTQYF. Full variable domain (remainder filled in from reference TRBV13-3 and TRBJ2-5): EAAVTQSPRSKVAVTGGKVTLSCHQTNNHDYMYWYRQDTGHGLRLIHYSYVADSTEKGDIPDGYKASRPSQENFSLILELASLSQTAVYFCASSAQDRVQDTQYFGPGTRLLVL.

Note on this clone: Gene names follow the mouse nomenclature. The CDR3 end falls 4 residues outside the read, so it is completed with the germline J gene. The chain has TRBV19 and TRBJ2-7; 7 bases match TRBD1. The V gene's germline CDR1 is FNHDT and CDR2 SITEND (reference sequence). The CDR3 is made up of 10 amino acids. The CDR3 loop is CARQGYEQYF. The sequenced part of the CDR3 DNA is TGTGCCAGACAGGGGTAT.

With respect to this clone: Gene names are the mouse ones. The sequence runs out 4 residues before the end of the CDR3; the remainder is reconstructed from the germline J gene. The chain has TRBV13-3 and TRBJ1-1, with D uncertain. V lost 3 bases and J 1 base, leaving 7 bases between the germline ends. The V gene's germline CDR1 is NNHDY and CDR2 SYVADS. The CDR3 runs 13 residues. CDR3 loop: CASSAGLNTEVFF. The part of the CDR3 DNA that was read is TGTGCCAGCAGTGCAGGATTAAACACA.

Only a few counts were recorded for this clone. At one end the junction does not follow the germline gene, possibly because of a read error. Gene names and germline refer to mouse. The read stops 4 residues short of the end of the CDR3; the missing end is completed from the germline J gene. This rearrangement joins TRBV16 to TRBJ2-1; TRBD1 might be the D (5 bases). The germline CDR1 and CDR2 sequences are SGHSA and FRNQAP. The CDR3 contains 15 residues. CDR3 residues: CSSSPAGPNYAEQFF. CDR3 DNA (partial): TGTTCAAGCAGCCCGGCAGGGCCTAACTATGCT.

This clone was picked up a small number of times. Gene names and germline match the mouse. With the read ending 4 residues before the CDR3 end, the germline J gene is used to fill in that end. V usage is TRBV13-3 and J usage is TRBJ1-1; tentatively, D is TRBD1 (5 bases). The CDR3 length is 13 residues. Germline V gene sequence: CDR1 NNHDY, CDR2 SYVADS. CDR3 amino acids: CASSDMEDKEVFF. The sequenced CDR3 bases are TGTGCCAGCAGTGATATGGAGGACAAA.

As for this clone: The germline and genes are mouse ones. The read halts 4 residues ahead of the CDR3 end, with the missing end drawn from the germline J gene. The chain recombines TRBV14 with TRBJ2-3; D ambiguous. The length of the CDR3 is 14 residues. In germline, CDR1 is SGHDT, CDR2 FRDEAV. Between the trimmed V and J ends, which lost 2 bases and 2 bases, there was a span of 9 bases. Incomplete CDR3 DNA: TGTGCCAGCAGTTTAGCAGGAAATGCAGAA. Translating gives CASSLAGNAE. The CDR3 as a whole reads CASSLAGNAETLYF.

This clone has just a few counts. Gene names follow the mouse nomenclature. With the read ending 4 residues before the CDR3 end, the germline J gene is used to fill in that end. V and J are TRBV13-1 and TRBJ2-1; 11 nucleotides match TRBD2. Germline V lookup: CDR1 NSHNY, CDR2 SYGAGN. This CDR3 comprises 15 residues. The CDR3 is CASSDELGGLAEQFF. The DNA read from the CDR3 is TGTGCCAGCAGTGATGAACTGGGGGGGCTGGCT.